What follows are 4 T cell receptor beta chains derived from one specimen sequenced in a study of T cell clonality in common variable immunodeficiency. Libraries were prepared by immunoSEQ multiplex PCR; TCRdb keeps only in-frame clonotypes and omits some of them. Altogether tens of thousands of clones were found in the sample, and no singletons occur. Sequenced material: peripheral blood mononuclear cells. The origin of the receptors is a person aged 18 to 75 in good health.

This clone was picked up many times. The read falls 3 residues short of the CDR3 end, and the missing part is taken from the germline J gene. This chain joins TRBV30 and TRBJ1-3; 9 nucleotides align to TRBD1. The V and J ends lost 5 bases and 0 bases, in that order; junction bases with no gene match: 5. Germline CDR1 reads GTSNPN; CDR2 reads SVGIG (reference sequence). The CDR3 totals 15 residues. CDR3 loop: CAWDRGKSSGNTIYF. CDR3 DNA (partial): TGTGCCTGGGACAGGGGGAAAAGCTCTGGAAACACC.

This clone was found many times. CDR3 bases read: TGTGCCAGCAGCGCAGACAGGGTAACGGGCACTGAA. It is translated as CASSADRVTGTE. The entire CDR3 protein is CASSADRVTGTEAFF. The chain is built from TRBV7-3 and TRBJ1-1; the match to TRBD1 covers 7 bases. Read coverage stops 3 residues before the CDR3 terminus; the germline J gene supplies the remainder. The CDR3 has 15 amino acids. The germline V gene encodes CDR1 SGHTA and CDR2 FQGTGA. V trimming: 5 bases; J trimming: 4 bases; junction bases outside the gene matches: 10.

This clone has ten or more counts. The CDR3 end is not reached by the read, which stops 3 residues before it; the germline J gene fills it in. The chain has TRBV28 and TRBJ2-7; the match to TRBD2 covers 8 bases. Germline trimming cut 6 bases from V and 0 bases from J; bases unmatched to any gene: 4. The CDR3 consists of 14 residues. Germline V gene lookup returns CDR1 MDHEN and CDR2 SYDVKM. The CDR3 DNA, read in part, is TGTGCCAGCAGGCACAGCGGGAGCTCCTACGAG. Translated, it gives CASRHSGSSYE. The whole CDR3 is CASRHSGSSYEQYF.

This clone was detected many times. The sequenced CDR3 bases are TGTGCCAGCAGCTCCCTAGCGGGACTCCAAGAGACC. It encodes CASSSLAGLQET. The entire CDR3 protein reads CASSSLAGLQETQYF. V is TRBV7-2 and J is TRBJ2-5; 9 bases are a match to TRBD2. Sequencing ends 3 residues short of the CDR3 end; the germline J gene provides the rest. CDR3 length: 15 amino acids. Trimming cost V 4 bases and J 1 base; bases outside gene matches: 4. Germline CDR1 is SGHTA and CDR2 is FQGNSA.